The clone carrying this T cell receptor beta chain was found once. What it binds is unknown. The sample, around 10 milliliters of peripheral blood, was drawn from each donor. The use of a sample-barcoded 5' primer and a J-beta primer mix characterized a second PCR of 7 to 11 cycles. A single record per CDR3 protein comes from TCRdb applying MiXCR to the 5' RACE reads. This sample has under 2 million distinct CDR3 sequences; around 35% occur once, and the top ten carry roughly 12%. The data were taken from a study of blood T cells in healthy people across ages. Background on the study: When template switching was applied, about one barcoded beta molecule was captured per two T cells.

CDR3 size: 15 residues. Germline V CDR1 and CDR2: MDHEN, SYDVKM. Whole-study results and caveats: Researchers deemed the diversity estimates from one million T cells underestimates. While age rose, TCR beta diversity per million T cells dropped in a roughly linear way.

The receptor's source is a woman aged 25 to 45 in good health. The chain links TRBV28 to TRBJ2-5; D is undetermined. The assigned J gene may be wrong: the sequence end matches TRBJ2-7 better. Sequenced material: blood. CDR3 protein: CASSFTAIVSYEQYF. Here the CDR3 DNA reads TGTGCCAGCAGTTTCACAGCCATAGTCTCCTACGAGCAGTACTTC.